The 10 T cell receptor beta chains below were found in one sample sequenced in a study of post-analysis software for immune sequencing data. Notes on the study in general: TRBV5-6, TRBV5-1 and TRBV20-1 were among four to six TRBV segments more frequent in patients than controls.

No antigen has been assigned to these receptors. TCR beta cDNA libraries included unique molecular identifiers. Each CDR3 protein is one row after TCRdb ran MiXCR on the PCR reads. The data show about 380,000 distinct CDR3 sequences, around 37% seen once. The sequenced sample consisted of blood. The origin of the receptors is a girl between 5 and 17 years old with multiple sclerosis.

The chain recombines TRBV5-1 with TRBJ2-3, with 13 positions matching TRBD2. This CDR3 has 17 amino acids. The germline CDR1 and CDR2 sequences are SGHRS and YFSETQ. The V segment lost 2 bases and the J segment 2 bases; nucleotides outside the gene matches: 5. The CDR3 loop reads CASSFPGLAGSTDTQYF. In DNA, the CDR3 is TGCGCCAGCAGCTTCCCGGGACTAGCGGGGTCCACAGATACGCAGTATTTT.

This chain connects TRBV20-1 to TRBJ2-5, with 9 bases fitting TRBD2. The germline CDR1 and CDR2 sequences are DFQATT and SNEGSKA (reference sequence). J was trimmed by 2 bases and V by 3 bases; bases with no gene match: 7. The CDR3 consists of 15 residues. The CDR3 spells CSASERGASQETQYF. CDR3 DNA: TGCAGTGCTAGTGAGCGGGGGGCCTCTCAAGAGACCCAGTACTTC.

This clonotype was counted between two and nine times. As DNA, the CDR3 is TGTGCCAGCAGCGTAGGTGGAGGGTCCCTTAGCCAAGAGACCCAGTACTTC. Amino acids: CASSVGGGSLSQETQYF. The V call is TRBV9, the J call TRBJ2-5; D perhaps matches TRBD2 (6 bases). Trimming stripped 0 bases from V and 1 base from J, with 16 bases between. The CDR3 sequence is 17 residues long. The germline V gene has CDR1 SGDLS and CDR2 YYNGEE.

The gene calls are TRBV20-1 and TRBJ1-6; maybe TRBD1 (6 bases). Trimming removed 1 base at V and 8 bases at J, with 9 bases between. CDR1 is DFQATT, CDR2 SNEGSKA, per germline (reference sequence). The CDR3 is 13 residues long. The CDR3 here is CSARGGQDSPLHF. The CDR3 DNA is TGCAGTGCTAGAGGGGGACAAGATTCACCCCTCCACTTT.

The chain joins TRBV12-3 or TRBV12-4 to TRBJ2-1, with 8 bases lining up with TRBD1. The J segment lost 9 bases and the V segment lost 6 bases, leaving 16 bases of the junction unmatched. This CDR3 is 16 amino acids long. The CDR3 DNA reads as TGTGCCAGCAGCAACCCCGACGGACAGGGCCGGAGTGAGCAGTTCTTC. It translates to CASSNPDGQGRSEQFF.

This clonotype was counted between two and nine times. J is TRBJ2-7 and V is TRBV20-1; the match to TRBD2 covers 7 bases. Per germline, CDR1 DFQATT and CDR2 SNEGSKA (reference sequence). The length of the CDR3 is 10 residues. J gave up 6 bases and V 6 bases, and 2 bases lay outside the gene matches. The CDR3 DNA reads TGCAGTGCATCTAGCGGCGAGCAGTACTTC. Translated: CSASSGEQYF.

This clonotype turned up a few times. V usage is TRBV19 and J usage is TRBJ1-5; tentatively, D is TRBD1 (5 bases). V was trimmed by 6 bases and J by 7 bases, leaving 16 bases between them. Germline V gives CDR1 LNHDA, CDR2 SQIVND (reference sequence). The CDR3 length is 14 residues. The CDR3 spells CASSSGLPRQPQHF. The CDR3 DNA sequence: TGTGCCAGTAGCTCGGGACTTCCCCGGCAGCCCCAGCATTTT.

This clonotype was seen repeatedly, ten times or more. The J gene is TRBJ2-7, the V gene TRBV27; D gene ambiguous. Germline V gene lookup returns CDR1 MNHEY and CDR2 SMNVEV (reference sequence). The CDR3 has 14 residues. Deletions cut 0 bases from V and 1 base from J, with 7 bases between. Here the CDR3 reads CASSLSDGSYEQYF. CDR3 bases: TGTGCCAGCAGTTTATCCGACGGATCCTACGAGCAGTACTTC.

The chain joins TRBV29-1 to TRBJ2-7; 7 bases align to TRBD1. The CDR3 runs 13 residues. The V gene's germline CDR1 is SQVTM and CDR2 ANQGSEA. Unmatched junction bases numbered 7, after V lost 6 bases and J lost 2 bases. CDR3 loop: CSVMTGRTYEQYF. The DNA of the CDR3 is TGCAGCGTAATGACAGGGCGGACCTACGAGCAGTACTTC.

The chain carries TRBV7-9 and TRBJ2-7, with unresolved D. CDR1 SEHNR and CDR2 FQNEAQ come from the germline V gene (reference sequence). The CDR3 extends over 14 amino acids. V was clipped by 5 bases and J by 2 bases, with 13 bases between them. CDR3 nucleotides: TGTGCCAGCAGCCACCCGGATGGGCCCTACGAGCAGTACTTC. Amino acid sequence: CASSHPDGPYEQYF. Complete variable domain (other parts from reference TRBV7-9 and TRBJ2-7): DTGVSQNPRHKITKRGQNVTFRCDPISEHNRLYWYRQTLGQGPEFLTYFQNEAQLEKSRLLSDRFSAERPKGSFSTLEIQRTEQGDSAMYLCASSHPDGPYEQYFGPGTRLTVT.